This passage covers 14 T cell receptor beta chains from one sample sequenced in a study of T cells expressing NK-cell markers. TCRdb re-called the 5' RACE reads and shows each CDR3 protein once, DNA omitted. This listing includes 350,000 to 500,000 distinct CDR3 sequences. The material sequenced was blood T cells: a sorted CD56 or NKG2C T cell subset, CD4+ or CD8+ T cells, or bulk PBMC T cells (not recorded which). These receptors were collected from a woman between 18 and 69 years old in good health.

The rearrangement uses TRBV11-2 and TRBJ2-3. Germline CDR1 is SGHAT and CDR2 is FQNNGV. CDR3 length: 15 residues. CDR3 region: CASSLERLLGVTQYF. The complete variable domain, with remaining parts taken from reference TRBV11-2 and TRBJ2-3, reads EAGVAQSPRYKIIEKRQSVAFWCNPISGHATLYWYQQILGQGPKLLIQFQNNGVVDDSQLPKDRFSAERLKGVDSTLKIQPAKLEDSAVYLCASSLERLLGVTQYFGPGTRLTVL.

The V and J genes are TRBV5-1 and TRBJ2-1; TCRdb calls TRBD2, which cannot be checked without DNA. CDR3 length: 16 amino acids. Germline assignment: CDR1 SGHRS and CDR2 YFSETQ. This CDR3 reads CASSLSGLAGGNEQFF.

The CDR3 reads CASRPGQYTGELFF. The chain recombines TRBV6-1 with TRBJ2-2; the TCRdb call, TRBD1, lacks DNA for checking. The CDR3 has 14 residues. Germline values: CDR1 MNHNS, CDR2 SASEGT.

The chain couples TRBV5-1 to TRBJ2-1; TCRdb's assignment of TRBD1 cannot be checked, as there is no DNA. This CDR3 has 15 amino acids. The germline V gene has CDR1 SGHRS and CDR2 YFSETQ. The chain's CDR3 is CASTGDRAYYNEQFF.

The chain is built from TRBV27 and TRBJ2-3; TCRdb gives TRBD1 as the D gene, but with no DNA this cannot be confirmed. The germline CDR1 and CDR2 sequences are MNHEY and SMNVEV (reference sequence). This CDR3 contains 15 residues. The CDR3 protein is CASSPQGAGTDTQYF.

The chain combines TRBV7-6 with TRBJ2-7; TCRdb proposes TRBD1, but this gene call is untestable without DNA. The germline gives CDR1 SGHVS, CDR2 FNYEAQ. CDR3 size: 15 residues. The CDR3 region is CASSFGVGQAYEQYF.

The rearrangement uses TRBV4-3 and TRBJ1-2. Per germline, CDR1 LGHNA and CDR2 YSLEER. CDR3 length equals 13 residues. CDR3 protein: CASSHTNRDGYTF.

The genes are TRBV5-1 and TRBJ1-1. The CDR3 length is 12 residues. Germline CDR1 reads SGHRS; CDR2 reads YFSETQ. The CDR3: CASSDGEHEAFF.

This rearrangement joins TRBV19 to TRBJ1-1. CDR3 size: 14 residues. The germline gives CDR1 LNHDA, CDR2 SQIVND (reference sequence). The CDR3 spells CASSISGGNTEAFF.

This chain's CDR3 is CASSLVGAPTGELFF. The J gene is TRBJ2-2, the V gene TRBV7-3; checking the TCRdb D call of TRBD1 is not possible without DNA. CDR1 SGHTA and CDR2 FQGTGA come from the germline V gene. The CDR3 consists of 15 residues.

The rearrangement uses TRBV7-3 and TRBJ2-1; the D gene TCRdb calls, TRBD1, cannot be checked with no DNA. From germline, CDR1 is SGHTA and CDR2 FQGTGA. This CDR3 region has 14 residues. CDR3 loop: CASSPPTGGNEQFF.

This chain connects TRBV6-1 to TRBJ1-1; TCRdb's D call, TRBD1, is unchecked because there is no DNA. Germline V CDR1 and CDR2: MNHNS, SASEGT. This CDR3 has 12 residues. The CDR3 region is CASSFQGSEAFF.

The chain recombines TRBV19 with TRBJ2-1; the TCRdb D gene call, TRBD2, has no DNA to confirm it. The CDR3 has 16 amino acids. In germline, CDR1 is LNHDA, CDR2 SQIVND (reference sequence). The CDR3 sequence: CASSITSGSSYNEQFF. The whole variable domain, remainder taken from reference TRBV19 and TRBJ2-1, is DGGITQSPKYLFRKEGQNVTLSCEQNLNHDAMYWYRQDPGQGLRLIYYSQIVNDFQKGDIAEGYSVSREKKESFPLTVTSAQKNPTAFYLCASSITSGSSYNEQFFGPGTRLTVL.

The V call is TRBV20-1, the J call TRBJ2-3; no DNA is available, so the TRBD1 call from TCRdb remains unchecked. The germline V gene encodes CDR1 DFQATT and CDR2 SNEGSKA (reference sequence). This CDR3 comprises 16 residues. The CDR3 spells CSALYRGHSLPDTQYF.